Below, 25 T cell receptor beta chains from the same sample are listed, as sequenced in a study of cytomegalovirus exposure and HLA in healthy donors. Some clones are missing from TCRdb's copy, which holds only in-frame ones; the method was immunoSEQ multiplex PCR. The sample records roughly 150,000 clones, more than 70% being singletons. Input material: PBMCs. The receptors were gathered from a man between 18 and 35 years old in good health and CMV-seronegative.

The table lists this clone with a count of one. The J gene is TRBJ2-7, the V gene TRBV6-1, with 8 bases aligning to TRBD2. Trimming cost V 7 bases and J 3 bases; bases outside gene matches: 8. Germline CDR1 is MNHNS and CDR2 is SASEGT. This CDR3 contains 14 residues. Here the CDR3 reads CASKFTSGIYEQYF. The CDR3 nucleotides are TGTGCCAGCAAATTTACTAGCGGAATCTACGAGCAGTACTTC.

This chain links TRBV29-1 with TRBJ2-1; 9 bases map to TRBD2. Germline V gene lookup returns CDR1 SQVTM and CDR2 ANQGSEA. The CDR3 is 14 residues long. Unmatched junction bases numbered 7, after V lost 4 bases and J lost 6 bases. The CDR3 loop reads CSVVRTSASNEQFF. The CDR3 DNA follows: TGCAGCGTTGTGCGGACTAGCGCTTCCAATGAGCAGTTCTTC.

In DNA form, the CDR3 reads TGTGCCAGCAGTGCCGGGACAGGGAATGGCTACACCTTC. Residues: CASSAGTGNGYTF. The chain combines TRBV6-1 with TRBJ1-2, with TRBD1 matching 9 bases. Unmatched junction bases numbered 3, after V lost 4 bases and J lost 6 bases. The length of the CDR3 is 13 residues. The germline V gene encodes CDR1 MNHNS and CDR2 SASEGT.

Details on this clone: Compared with germline, one end of the junction differs, possibly owing to a read error. V is TRBV11-2 and J is TRBJ2-1; 9 bases are shared with TRBD2. The CDR3 totals 15 residues. Per germline, CDR1 SGHAT and CDR2 FQNNGV. CDR3 coding DNA: TGTGCCAGCAGCTTAGAGGGTCTGGCGGGGGGGCCGGGGGTCTTC. As protein: CASSLEGLAGGPGVF.

V gene TRBV7-2 combines with J gene TRBJ2-7, with 14 bases aligning to TRBD2. V trimming: 5 bases; J trimming: 3 bases; junction bases outside the gene matches: 9. Germline V gene data show CDR1 as SGHTA and CDR2 as FQGNSA. The CDR3 loop spans 17 amino acids. The CDR3 nucleotides are TGTGCCAGCAGCGTAACCGGGACTAGCGGGAGAAACTACGAGCAGTACTTC. Translation: CASSVTGTSGRNYEQYF.

The chain is built from TRBV4-3 and TRBJ2-2; 9 positions agree with TRBD2. Germline V gene data show CDR1 as LGHNA and CDR2 as YSLEER. The CDR3 runs 17 residues. The V gene end was trimmed by 0 bases and the J gene end by 4 bases; junction bases not matched to a gene: 6. CDR3 in amino acids: CASSQDPPAGGTGELFF. Here the CDR3 DNA reads TGCGCCAGCAGCCAAGATCCCCCAGCGGGAGGCACCGGGGAGCTGTTTTTT.

The chain employs TRBV19 and TRBJ1-1; maybe TRBD1 (5 bases). CDR1 and CDR2 (germline): LNHDA, SQIVND (reference sequence). V gave up 10 bases and J gave up 4 bases, with 10 bases separating them. This CDR3 region has 11 residues. CDR3 sequence (DNA): TGTGCCACCTGGGGGGGCACTGAAGCTTTCTTT. Its protein product is CATWGGTEAFF.

This clone was observed many times. The chain has TRBV6-1 and TRBJ1-5; 7 bases are shared with TRBD1. Germline CDR1 is MNHNS and CDR2 is SASEGT. J was trimmed by 7 bases and V by 5 bases; bases with no gene match: 11. There are 15 residues in the CDR3. The CDR3 spells CASSLGIDRAQPQHF. CDR3 sequence (DNA): TGTGCCAGCAGTTTAGGGATAGACAGGGCCCAGCCCCAGCATTTT.

This clone was counted a single time. The V gene is TRBV6-1, the J gene TRBJ2-5, with 12 nucleotides matching TRBD2. CDR1 is MNHNS and CDR2 is SASEGT in the germline V gene. The J segment lost 13 bases and the V segment lost 5 bases, leaving 11 bases of the junction unmatched. The length of the CDR3 is 14 residues. In DNA, the CDR3 is TGTGCCAGCAGTACCCAGACTAGCGGGAGCCGGGGGTACTTC. This gives the protein CASSTQTSGSRGYF.

V and J are TRBV2 and TRBJ1-6; the match to TRBD1 covers 8 bases. CDR1 is SNHLY, CDR2 FYNNEI, per germline. CDR3 length equals 15 residues. V shed 6 bases, J shed 4 bases, and the junction held 5 bases outside the gene matches. In DNA, the CDR3 is TGTGCCAGCAGAGATTACAGGGGGTATAATTCACCCCTCCACTTT. This encodes CASRDYRGYNSPLHF.

V usage is TRBV12-2 and J usage is TRBJ2-3; no DNA check was done on the table's D call, TRBD2. TRBV12-2 is a pseudogene segment. CDR3 length: 22 residues. DNA for the CDR3: TGTGCAAGTCGTCACGCACTCCCCCCGCGACTAGCGGGAGGGCCGAGAACAGATACGCAGTATTTT. It codes for CASRHALPPRLAGGPRTDTQYF.

The rearrangement joins TRBV28 to TRBJ2-7; TRBD1 is a possible D gene (5 bases). The CDR3 loop spans 13 amino acids. The germline CDR1 and CDR2 sequences are MDHEN and SYDVKM. Trimming cost V 2 bases and J 2 bases, with 7 bases left between them. The CDR3, as DNA: TGTGCCAGCAGTTTACTGGGGCCCTACGAGCAGTACTTC. This gives the protein CASSLLGPYEQYF. Supplemented by reference TRBV28 and TRBJ2-7, the full variable domain reads DVKVTQSSRYLVKRTGEKVFLECVQDMDHENMFWYRQDPGLGLRLIYFSYDVKMKEKGDIPEGYSVSREKKERFSLILESASTNQTSMYLCASSLLGPYEQYFGPGTRLTVT.

This clone came up a few times. V is TRBV5-4 and J is TRBJ2-2; TRBD2 matches at 15 bases. CDR3 length equals 17 residues. CDR1 and CDR2 (germline): SGHNT, YYREEE (reference sequence). Unmatched junction bases numbered 4, after V lost 3 bases and J lost 4 bases. The CDR3: CASSSRTSGGATGELFF. The CDR3 DNA is TGTGCCAGCAGCTCGCGGACTAGCGGGGGGGCCACCGGGGAGCTGTTTTTT.

This chain joins TRBV5-1 and TRBJ1-5, with 8 bases fitting TRBD1. CDR3 length: 15 amino acids. The ends lost 6 bases at V and 0 bases at J; junction bases unmatched: 5. From germline, CDR1 is SGHRS and CDR2 YFSETQ. CDR3 DNA: TGCGCCAGCATCTGGACAGGGTATAGCAATCAGCCCCAGCATTTT. It codes for CASIWTGYSNQPQHF.

The V and J genes are TRBV7-9 and TRBJ2-1; perhaps TRBD2 as D (6 bases). Between the trimmed V and J ends, which lost 5 bases and 8 bases, there was a span of 16 bases. The CDR3 loop spans 14 amino acids. The germline V gene encodes CDR1 SEHNR and CDR2 FQNEAQ (reference sequence). The CDR3, as DNA: TGTGCCAGCAGCATATCTAGCGCGATCCATGAGCAGTTCTTC. It yields the protein CASSISSAIHEQFF.

This chain links TRBV21-1 with TRBJ1-1; the D call in the table, TRBD1, was not verified against the DNA. TRBV21-1 is annotated as a pseudogene. The CDR3 is 16 amino acids. The CDR3 DNA reads TGTGCCAGCAGCAAAAGGCTCCCCAGGATCAACACTGAAGCTTTCTTT. This translates into CASSKRLPRINTEAFF.

The V and J genes are TRBV2 and TRBJ2-1, with TRBD2 as a possible D gene (7 bases). Trimming took off 6 bases at V and 6 bases at J, with 12 bases between the two ends. The CDR3 sequence is 13 residues long. Germline values: CDR1 SNHLY, CDR2 FYNNEI. As DNA, the CDR3 is TGTGCCAGCAGCGACGGGGGGCTCAATGAGCAGTTCTTC. Translated: CASSDGGLNEQFF.

The chain recombines TRBV7-2 with TRBJ1-2, with TRBD1 matching 8 bases. The CDR3 extends over 13 amino acids. Germline V lookup: CDR1 SGHTA, CDR2 FQGNSA. V lost 5 bases to trimming and J lost 9 bases; unmatched junction nucleotides: 8. The CDR3 here is CASSRRGPVRYTF. The CDR3 DNA reads TGTGCCAGCAGCCGCAGGGGGCCTGTCCGCTACACCTTC.

The gene calls are TRBV11-2 and TRBJ1-1; D is uncertain. The germline gives CDR1 SGHAT, CDR2 FQNNGV. The CDR3 has 13 amino acids. The V end was cut by 1 base, the J end by 6 bases, with 9 bases between. The CDR3 sequence is CASSLAGPSEAFF. The CDR3 nucleotides are TGTGCCAGCAGCTTAGCAGGCCCATCTGAAGCTTTCTTT.

This clone appeared once. The chain couples TRBV15 to TRBJ2-5, with D maybe TRBD1 (6 bases). CDR1 is LNHNV and CDR2 is YYDKDF in the germline V gene (reference sequence). The CDR3 has 16 residues. V was cut by 1 base and J by 5 bases, with 17 bases left in between. The CDR3 nucleotides are TGTGCCACCAGCAGAGCTATGGCAGGGGCAAGGGAGACCCAGTACTTC. Translated: CATSRAMAGARETQYF. The variable domain in full, completed from reference TRBV15 and TRBJ2-5, reads DAMVIQNPRYQVTQFGKPVTLSCSQTLNHNVMYWYQQKSSQAPKLLFHYYDKDFNNEADTPDNFQSRRPNTSFCFLDIRSPGLGDTAMYLCATSRAMAGARETQYFGPGTRLLVL.

This sequence joins TRBV18 and TRBJ2-5, with 8 bases lining up with TRBD1. After removal of 8 bases from V and 5 bases from J, the junction contained 7 bases not matched to a gene. The CDR3 has 13 amino acids. Germline V lookup: CDR1 KGHSH, CDR2 LQKENI. The CDR3, as DNA: TGTGCCAGCACCCAGGGGGCCGGGGAGACCCAGTACTTC. Its translation: CASTQGAGETQYF. Using reference TRBV18 and TRBJ2-5 for the parts outside the CDR3, the full variable domain is NAGVMQNPRHLVRRRGQEARLRCSPMKGHSHVYWYRQLPEEGLKFMVYLQKENIIDESGMPKERFSAEFPKEGPSILRIQQVVRGDSAAYFCASTQGAGETQYFGPGTRLLVL.

J is TRBJ2-2 and V is TRBV5-1, with D possibly TRBD1 on 5 matching bases. CDR1 is SGHRS, CDR2 YFSETQ, per germline. This CDR3 region has 17 residues. The V end was cut by 0 bases, the J end by 4 bases, with 16 bases between. CDR3 protein: CASSLGAGLMGTGELFF. CDR3 in DNA: TGCGCCAGCAGCTTGGGGGCAGGGCTGATGGGCACCGGGGAGCTGTTTTTT.

The CDR3 sequence: CASSFRQDPPGANVLTF. DNA of the CDR3: TGTGCCAGCAGTTTCCGACAGGACCCCCCTGGGGCCAACGTCCTGACTTTC. V is TRBV27 and J is TRBJ2-6, with D maybe TRBD1 (6 bases). CDR3 length: 17 amino acids. Trimming cost V 3 bases and J 2 bases, with 14 bases left between them. Germline lookup yields CDR1 MNHEY and CDR2 SMNVEV (reference sequence).

The chain combines TRBV5-1 with TRBJ2-5; D may be TRBD1 (6 bases). Looked up from germline, CDR1 is SGHRS and CDR2 is YFSETQ. Trimming removed 0 bases at V and 6 bases at J, with 15 bases between. The CDR3 consists of 15 residues. CDR3 sequence reads: CASSLGLGASKTQYF. The CDR3 coding sequence is TGCGCCAGCAGCTTGGGATTGGGGGCTTCAAAGACCCAGTACTTC.

The chain uses TRBV11-2 and TRBJ1-3; 7 bases line up with TRBD1. The CDR3 is 17 amino acids. Germline trimming cut 1 base from V and 4 bases from J; bases unmatched to any gene: 10. CDR1 is SGHAT and CDR2 is FQNNGV in the germline V gene. CDR3 residues: CASSLGDRPLYGNTIYF. The CDR3 DNA is TGTGCCAGCAGCTTAGGGGACAGACCACTATACGGAAACACCATATATTTT.